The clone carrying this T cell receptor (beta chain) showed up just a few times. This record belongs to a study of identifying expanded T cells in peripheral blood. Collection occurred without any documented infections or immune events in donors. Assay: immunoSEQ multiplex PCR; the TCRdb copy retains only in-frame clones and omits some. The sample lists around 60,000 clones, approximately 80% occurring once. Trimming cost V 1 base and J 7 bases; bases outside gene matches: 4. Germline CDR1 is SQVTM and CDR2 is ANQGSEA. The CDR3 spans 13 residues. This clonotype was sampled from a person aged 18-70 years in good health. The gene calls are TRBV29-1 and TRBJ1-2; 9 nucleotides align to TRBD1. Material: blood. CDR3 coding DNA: TGCAGCGTTGAAGGGGGACAGGGCTCTGGCTACACCTTC. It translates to CSVEGGQGSGYTF.